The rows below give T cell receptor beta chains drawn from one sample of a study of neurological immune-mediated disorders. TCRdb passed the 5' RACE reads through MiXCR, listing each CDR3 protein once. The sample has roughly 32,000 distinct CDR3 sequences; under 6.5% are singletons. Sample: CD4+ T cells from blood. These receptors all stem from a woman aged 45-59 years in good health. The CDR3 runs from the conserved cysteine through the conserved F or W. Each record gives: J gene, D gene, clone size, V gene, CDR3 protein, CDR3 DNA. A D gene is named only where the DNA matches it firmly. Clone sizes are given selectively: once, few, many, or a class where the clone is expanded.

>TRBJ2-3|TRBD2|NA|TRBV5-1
CASSLLQAGGGHSTDTQYF
TGCGCCAGCAGCTTGCTGCAGGCCGGGGGGGGACATAGCACAGATACGCAGTATTTT
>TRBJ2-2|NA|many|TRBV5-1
CASSLDRANTGELFF
TGCGCCAGCAGCTTGGATAGGGCGAACACCGGGGAGCTGTTTTTT
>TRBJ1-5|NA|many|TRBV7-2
CASSSRVQGQPQHF
TGTGCCAGCAGCTCCAGGGTGCAGGGTCAGCCCCAGCATTTT
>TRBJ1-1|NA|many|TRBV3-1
CASSLSRGRGTEAFF
TGTGCCAGCAGCTTAAGCCGGGGGCGCGGGACTGAAGCTTTCTTT
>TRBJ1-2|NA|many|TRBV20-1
CSASQGKYGYTF
TGCAGTGCTAGCCAGGGGAAGTATGGCTACACCTTC
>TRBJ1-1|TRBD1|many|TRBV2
CASTRRGLNTEAFF
TGTGCCAGCACGCGCAGGGGGTTGAACACTGAAGCTTTCTTT
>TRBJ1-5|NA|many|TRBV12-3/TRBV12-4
CASSASGGNQPQHF
TGTGCCAGCAGTGCGTCAGGGGGCAATCAGCCCCAGCATTTT
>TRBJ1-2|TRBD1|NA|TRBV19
CASSGGTGNYGYTF
TGTGCCAGTAGTGGAGGGACAGGGAACTATGGCTACACCTTC
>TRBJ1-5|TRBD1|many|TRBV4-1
CASSQAGTGGKESNQPQHF
TGCGCCAGCAGCCAAGCCGGGACAGGGGGCAAGGAGAGCAATCAGCCCCAGCATTTT
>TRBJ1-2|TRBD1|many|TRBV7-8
CASSLSGTGVGRGYTF
TGTGCCAGCAGCTTATCTGGGACAGGGGTGGGACGCGGCTACACCTTC
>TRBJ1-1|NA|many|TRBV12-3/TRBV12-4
CASGRASLNTEAFF
TGTGCCAGCGGACGGGCCAGCTTGAACACTGAAGCTTTCTTT
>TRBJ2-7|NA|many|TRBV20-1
CSYGGQDYEQYF
TGCAGCTACGGTGGGCAGGACTACGAGCAGTACTTC
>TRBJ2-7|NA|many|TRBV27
CASKYWAGDTYEQYF
TGTGCCAGCAAATATTGGGCAGGAGACACTTACGAGCAGTACTTC
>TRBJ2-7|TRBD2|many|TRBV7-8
CASSHGTSGSSEQYF
TGTGCCAGCAGCCACGGGACTAGCGGGAGCTCCGAGCAGTACTTC
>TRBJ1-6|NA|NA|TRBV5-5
CASSFTGVSGSPLHF
TGTGCCAGCAGCTTTACCGGGGTATCGGGTTCACCCCTCCACTTT
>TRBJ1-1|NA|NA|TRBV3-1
CASSRKQGPTEAFF
TGTGCCAGCAGCCGGAAACAGGGACCCACTGAAGCTTTCTTT
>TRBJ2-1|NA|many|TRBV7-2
CASTLGTRYNEQFF
TGTGCCAGCACCCTCGGGACTCGATACAATGAGCAGTTCTTC
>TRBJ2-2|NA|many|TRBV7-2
CASSLGSGNTGELFF
TGTGCCAGCAGCTTAGGATCGGGGAACACCGGGGAGCTGTTTTTT
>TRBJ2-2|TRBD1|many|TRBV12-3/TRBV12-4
CASRGTGGTGELFF
TGTGCCAGCAGAGGGACAGGGGGTACCGGGGAGCTGTTTTTT
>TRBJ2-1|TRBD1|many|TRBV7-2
CASSKRTGSNEQFF
TGTGCCAGCAGCAAGCGGACAGGGAGCAATGAGCAGTTCTTC
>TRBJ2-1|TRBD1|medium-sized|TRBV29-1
CSVSPGTANEQFF
TGCAGCGTTTCCCCCGGGACAGCGAATGAGCAGTTCTTC
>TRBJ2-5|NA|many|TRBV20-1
CSAERGQETQYF
TGCAGTGCAGAAAGGGGCCAAGAGACCCAGTACTTC
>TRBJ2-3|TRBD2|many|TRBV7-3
CASSTRTSGVRDTQYF
TGTGCCAGCAGCACTCGGACTAGCGGGGTTAGAGATACGCAGTATTTT
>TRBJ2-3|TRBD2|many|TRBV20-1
CSAPIAGGPGDTQYF
TGCAGTGCACCCATAGCGGGAGGGCCTGGAGATACGCAGTATTTT
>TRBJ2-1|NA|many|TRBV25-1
CASSESRGRSGPTINEQFF
TGTGCCAGCAGTGAAAGCCGGGGGCGTAGCGGGCCTACTATCAATGAGCAGTTCTTC
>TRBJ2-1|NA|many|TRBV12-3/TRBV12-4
CASSPLTQGEQFF
TGTGCCAGCAGTCCGCTGACCCAGGGTGAGCAGTTCTTC
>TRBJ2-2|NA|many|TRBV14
CASSQERNYNTGELFF
TGTGCCAGCAGCCAAGAGAGGAACTACAACACCGGGGAGCTGTTTTTT
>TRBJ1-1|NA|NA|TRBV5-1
CASSLVATGNTEAFF
TGCGCCAGCAGCTTGGTCGCTACAGGGAACACTGAAGCTTTCTTT
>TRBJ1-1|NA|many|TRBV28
CASRSTEAFF
TGTGCCAGCAGGAGCACTGAAGCTTTCTTT